The 5 T cell receptor beta chains given below trace back to one sample, sequenced in a study of cytomegalovirus exposure and HLA in healthy donors. PCR employed 60 Vbeta and 13 Jbeta primers. The protocol was immunoSEQ multiplex PCR, while the TCRdb copy is restricted to in-frame clones and leaves out a portion. This repertoire shows 200,000 to 250,000 clones, roughly 85% found once; its top ten account for around 1.8%. The sample comprised PBMCs. The receptors shown here come from a man aged 18 to 29 in good health and CMV-seronegative.

The chain recombines TRBV19 with TRBJ1-5, with a possible D match to TRBD1 (5 bases). V was cut by 2 bases and J by 9 bases, with 17 bases left in between. This CDR3 comprises 15 residues. CDR1 is LNHDA and CDR2 is SQIVND in the germline V gene (reference sequence). The CDR3 DNA reads as TGTGCCAGTAGTATAAGGAGGGGAACGCATCCGCCCCAGCATTTT. Its protein is CASSIRRGTHPPQHF.

The chain has TRBV19 and TRBJ1-1, with a possible D match to TRBD1 (6 bases). Trimming took off 5 bases at V and 4 bases at J, with 11 bases between the two ends. Germline loops: CDR1 LNHDA, CDR2 SQIVND (reference sequence). The CDR3 is 13 amino acids. CDR3 protein: CASSSDRGTEAFF. The CDR3 region has the DNA TGTGCCAGTAGTTCGGACAGAGGCACTGAAGCTTTCTTT.

The chain recombines TRBV10-3 with TRBJ2-1, with 10 nucleotides matching TRBD2. Trimming removed 0 bases from V and 2 bases from J; junction bases left unmatched: 1. This CDR3 comprises 16 residues. In germline, CDR1 is ENHRY, CDR2 SYGVKD. The chain's CDR3 is CAISESLAGAYNEQFF. CDR3 DNA: TGTGCCATCAGTGAGTCGCTAGCGGGAGCCTACAATGAGCAGTTCTTC.

The chain carries TRBV11-3 and TRBJ2-1, with D possibly TRBD2 on 6 matching bases. V lost 0 bases, J lost 2 bases, and 17 bases lay in between. Germline V CDR1 and CDR2: SGHNT, YENEEA. The CDR3 loop spans 18 amino acids. Here the CDR3 reads CASSLDLGGADPYNEQFF. CDR3 sequence (DNA): TGTGCCAGCAGCTTAGACCTAGGCGGGGCGGACCCCTACAATGAGCAGTTCTTC.

This clone has just a few counts. This chain joins TRBV14 and TRBJ1-2; 11 bases map to TRBD1. The CDR3 covers 14 residues. Germline V gene lookup returns CDR1 SGHDN and CDR2 FVKESK. V was pared by 4 bases and J by 7 bases, with 5 bases of the junction left unmatched. Here the CDR3 DNA reads TGTGCCAGCAGCCCGACCGGGACAGGGGGTGGCTACACCTTC. Translating gives CASSPTGTGGGYTF.